This T cell receptor beta chain derives from a study of shared clonotypes between healthy human individuals. Study as a whole: Three CD4 naive, three CD4 memory, two CD8 naive and one CD8 memory plate were used per donor.

Replicate sorted-subset PCRs were loaded with approximately 200 ng DNA, about 31,000 T cell genomes. The protocol was immunoSEQ multiplex PCR, while the TCRdb copy is restricted to in-frame clones and leaves out a portion. The sample shows 1.6 million or so clones, roughly 96% of them seen only once. It was into CD45RA+ naive and CD45RA-negative memory subsets that the CD4+ cells were split. CDR1 is MDHEN, CDR2 SYDVKM, per germline. V shed 7 bases and J shed 7 bases, with 20 bases lying between them. This CDR3 is 15 amino acids long. The chain uses TRBV28 and TRBJ2-1; D may correspond to TRBD1 or TRBD2 (5 bases each). The TCR was taken from a man aged 30-40 years in good health. The source material was naive CD4+ T cells sorted from blood. The sample's subset: CD45RA+ positively selected. CDR3 in amino acids: CASISPRPGGNEQFF. The CDR3 nucleotides are TGTGCCAGCATCTCCCCTCGTCCTGGGGGAAATGAGCAGTTCTTC.